What follows are 20 T cell receptor beta chains derived from one specimen sequenced in a study of cytomegalovirus exposure and HLA in healthy donors. Both 60 Vbeta primers and 13 Jbeta primers went into the PCR. Assay: immunoSEQ multiplex PCR; the TCRdb copy retains only in-frame clones and omits some. The sample lists about 280,000 clones; 70% to 90% were seen once. The sample consisted of PBMCs. The receptors shown here come from a woman aged 18-29 years in good health and CMV-seronegative.

The chain links TRBV19 to TRBJ1-4, with D perhaps matching TRBD1 (5 bases). CDR1 and CDR2 (germline): LNHDA, SQIVND (reference sequence). The CDR3 loop spans 13 amino acids. V was clipped by 7 bases and J by 8 bases, with 14 bases between them. The CDR3 protein is CASKGGGREKLFF. CDR3 sequence (DNA): TGTGCCAGTAAAGGCGGGGGAAGGGAAAAACTGTTTTTT. The whole variable domain, remainder taken from reference TRBV19 and TRBJ1-4, is DGGITQSPKYLFRKEGQNVTLSCEQNLNHDAMYWYRQDPGQGLRLIYYSQIVNDFQKGDIAEGYSVSREKKESFPLTVTSAQKNPTAFYLCASKGGGREKLFFGSGTQLSVL.

This clone has just one count. CDR3 amino acids: CASSLEAPPNTEAFF. CDR3 nucleotides: TGCGCCAGCAGCTTGGAAGCGCCCCCGAACACTGAAGCTTTCTTT. V and J are TRBV5-1 and TRBJ1-1; no definite D call. CDR1 is SGHRS, CDR2 YFSETQ, per germline. V was shortened by 0 bases and J by 1 base, with 10 bases between the two germline ends. CDR3 length: 15 residues.

The genes are TRBV5-1 and TRBJ1-2; no firm D call. The V gene lost 6 bases and the J gene lost 7 bases, with 16 bases spanning the gap. CDR1 is SGHRS and CDR2 is YFSETQ in the germline V gene. The CDR3 covers 13 residues. This chain's CDR3 is CASTIGGTGGYTF. CDR3 DNA: TGCGCCAGCACCATAGGAGGTACTGGTGGCTACACCTTC.

The chain combines TRBV7-9 with TRBJ2-5, with 8 bases matching TRBD2. From germline, CDR1 is SEHNR and CDR2 FQNEAQ (reference sequence). The CDR3 has 14 amino acids. Trimming took 5 bases from V and 4 from J; bases not matched to a gene: 6. The CDR3 DNA reads TGTGCCAGCAGCCAGGGGAGCGGGGGAGAGACCCAGTACTTC. It translates to CASSQGSGGETQYF.

V is TRBV9 and J is TRBJ2-7; D unresolved. This CDR3 has 14 amino acids. Germline CDR1 and CDR2: SGDLS and YYNGEE. Between the trimmed V and J ends, which lost 4 bases and 2 bases, there was a span of 13 bases. CDR3 DNA: TGTGCCAGCAGCCCTACTCTAGAACCCTACGAGCAGTACTTC. Residues: CASSPTLEPYEQYF.

The chain is built from TRBV13 and TRBJ1-3; D not resolved. This CDR3 comprises 15 residues. The germline V gene encodes CDR1 PRHDT and CDR2 FYEKMQ (reference sequence). The V end lost 6 bases, the J end lost 0 bases, and 12 bases lay between the germline ends. The CDR3 DNA is TGTGCCAGCAGAACTACGGAGCTCTCTGGAAACACCATATATTTT. It specifies CASRTTELSGNTIYF.

V is TRBV5-6 and J is TRBJ2-7, with 7 positions matching TRBD2. V shed 4 bases and J 4 bases; nucleotides not matched to a gene: 2. Germline loops: CDR1 SGHDT, CDR2 YYEEEE. The CDR3 covers 12 residues. In DNA, the CDR3 is TGTGCCAGCAGCGGCGGGGGATACGAGCAGTACTTC. Protein: CASSGGGYEQYF.

Worth noting for this clone: Compared with germline, one end of the junction differs, possibly owing to a read error. V is TRBV7-9 and J is TRBJ1-2; D gene unclear. Germline V lookup: CDR1 SEHNR, CDR2 FQNEAQ (reference sequence). The CDR3 totals 15 residues. The CDR3 spells CSSSSPVGRIYGYTF. The CDR3 bases are TGTTCCAGCAGCTCCCCGGTTGGTCGCATCTATGGCTACACCTTC.

The gene calls are TRBV5-6 and TRBJ2-2; TRBD1 might be the D (5 bases). The V gene lost 4 bases and the J gene lost 9 bases, with 10 bases spanning the gap. This CDR3 has 12 residues. The germline V gene has CDR1 SGHDT and CDR2 YYEEEE. CDR3 nucleotide sequence: TGTGCCAGCAGCCAGGGTGGGAGGGAGCTGTTTTTT. It codes for CASSQGGRELFF.

The chain uses TRBV4-1 and TRBJ1-2; TRBD1 might be the D (6 bases). CDR3 length: 15 residues. Germline CDR1 MGHRA, CDR2 YSYEKL. Trimming shortened V by 2 bases and J by 3 bases, and 13 bases separated the two germline ends. The CDR3 loop reads CASSQRTQGHYGYTF. The CDR3, as DNA: TGCGCCAGCAGCCAACGTACGCAGGGGCACTATGGCTACACCTTC.

This chain connects TRBV9 to TRBJ2-7; 10 nucleotides line up with TRBD2. This CDR3 has 16 residues. Germline values: CDR1 SGDLS, CDR2 YYNGEE. V shed 0 bases and J 3 bases; nucleotides not matched to a gene: 6. CDR3 residues: CASSVDMASGGYEQYF. The CDR3 DNA reads as TGTGCCAGCAGCGTAGATATGGCTAGCGGGGGCTACGAGCAGTACTTC.

This chain connects TRBV7-9 to TRBJ2-1; TRBD2 might be the D (5 bases). Trimming left V 0 bases short and J 7 bases short, with 13 bases between. The CDR3 covers 15 residues. Germline CDR1 is SEHNR and CDR2 is FQNEAQ (reference sequence). CDR3 sequence (DNA): TGTGCCAGCAGCTTAGCCCCGGCTAGCAGGAATGAGCAGTTCTTC. Its translation is CASSLAPASRNEQFF.

The chain couples TRBV6-5 to TRBJ1-1; unclear D gene. The CDR3 has 13 amino acids. The germline CDR1 and CDR2 sequences are MNHEY and SVGAGI. Trimming took off 6 bases at V and 1 base at J, with 9 bases between the two ends. The chain's CDR3 is CASSPDKNTEAFF. In DNA, the CDR3 is TGTGCCAGCAGCCCCGACAAGAACACTGAAGCTTTCTTT.

The chain has TRBV7-9 and TRBJ2-1; D might be TRBD1 (6 bases). This CDR3 contains 15 residues. Trimming removed 1 base from V and 2 bases from J, with 9 bases in between. Germline lookup yields CDR1 SEHNR and CDR2 FQNEAQ (reference sequence). The CDR3 sequence is CASSLVGGAYNEQFF. The CDR3 DNA reads as TGTGCCAGCAGCTTAGTAGGGGGAGCCTACAATGAGCAGTTCTTC.

The table lists this clone with a few counts. The rearrangement joins TRBV4-1 to TRBJ1-2, with TRBD1 as a possible D gene (5 bases). This CDR3 has 15 amino acids. V lost 1 base to trimming and J lost 3 bases, with 12 bases between them. Germline assignment: CDR1 MGHRA and CDR2 YSYEKL. CDR3 region: CASSQAPGPYYGYTF. In DNA, the CDR3 is TGCGCCAGCAGCCAAGCCCCAGGGCCGTACTATGGCTACACCTTC.

The chain is built from TRBV5-6 and TRBJ1-4, with TRBD1 matching 7 bases. V lost 4 bases to trimming and J lost 5 bases; unmatched junction nucleotides: 11. The CDR3 has 16 residues. Germline V gene data show CDR1 as SGHDT and CDR2 as YYEEEE. DNA of the CDR3: TGTGCCAGCAGCCCCGGGACGGGACAGACGAATGAAAAACTGTTTTTT. Protein product: CASSPGTGQTNEKLFF.

The CDR3 DNA reads TGTGCCAGCAGCTATCACAATACCATGGGACAGTTTGGTTCACCCCTCCACTTT. Its translation is CASSYHNTMGQFGSPLHF. The V gene is TRBV7-6, the J gene TRBJ1-6, with 7 bases lining up with TRBD1. J was trimmed by 9 bases and V by 4 bases; bases with no gene match: 18. From germline, CDR1 is SGHVS and CDR2 FNYEAQ. This CDR3 region has 18 residues.

The chain has TRBV7-7 and TRBJ2-5; weak D call: TRBD2 (6 bases). V gave up 1 base and J gave up 3 bases, with 9 bases separating them. Germline V gene sequence: CDR1 SSHAT, CDR2 FNYEAQ (reference sequence). CDR3 length equals 14 residues. CDR3 amino acids: CASSLDPGEETQYF. The CDR3 DNA is TGTGCCAGCAGCTTAGACCCGGGGGAAGAGACCCAGTACTTC.

This rearrangement joins TRBV13 to TRBJ2-5, with a tentative D call TRBD1 (6 bases). The J call is doubtful: the DNA matches TRBJ2-7 better. Per germline, CDR1 PRHDT and CDR2 FYEKMQ (reference sequence). The CDR3 has 14 amino acids. The CDR3 sequence: CASSLSPGEGEQYF. The CDR3 nucleotides read TGTGCCAGCAGCTTATCGCCAGGGGAAGGCGAGCAGTACTTC.

In DNA form, the CDR3 reads TGTGCCAGCAGTTTATTTCAGCGGGGGAGTCGGGAGACCCAGTACTTC. This translates into CASSLFQRGSRETQYF. The rearrangement links TRBV27 to TRBJ2-5; 8 positions match TRBD2. This CDR3 contains 16 residues. Germline V gives CDR1 MNHEY, CDR2 SMNVEV (reference sequence). With 1 base clipped from V and 5 bases from J, the junction kept 9 bases outside the gene matches.